The 11 T cell receptor beta chains presented below share a single source sample, sequenced in a study of T cells in Graves' hyperthyroidism and ophthalmopathy. RNA transcripts provided the source from which TCR beta CDR3 regions were amplified. Carried out on the TCR CDR3, a first-round RT-PCR used the HTBI primer set. Using its own MiXCR run on the multiplex PCR reads, TCRdb lists one record per CDR3 protein. The table records around 56,000 distinct CDR3 sequences, approximately 57% of them present only once. The material sequenced was blood. Every receptor here comes from a woman aged 60 to 75 with Graves' ophthalmopathy.

This clonotype has at least ten counts. The chain has TRBV6-2 or TRBV6-3 and TRBJ1-2; 9 positions match TRBD1. V shed 2 bases and J 3 bases; nucleotides not matched to a gene: 16. The CDR3 is made up of 19 amino acids. Germline CDR1 is MNHEY and CDR2 is SVGEGT. DNA of the CDR3: TGTGCCAGCAGTTACCCCCCTCCTGGGACAGGGACTCTATACTATGGCTACACCTTC. Its protein product is CASSYPPPGTGTLYYGYTF.

CDR3 sequence: CASGPDGQGGTGELFF. In DNA form, the CDR3 reads TGTGCCAGCGGCCCTGATGGACAGGGAGGCACCGGGGAGCTGTTTTTT. The rearrangement links TRBV7-2 to TRBJ2-2; 8 nucleotides agree with TRBD1. Germline CDR1 SGHTA, CDR2 FQGNSA. The ends lost 8 bases at V and 4 bases at J; junction bases unmatched: 12. This CDR3 comprises 16 residues.

This clonotype was seen only once. The chain joins TRBV9 to TRBJ2-7; the match to TRBD1 covers 11 bases. The germline V gene encodes CDR1 SGDLS and CDR2 YYNGEE. Trimming took 4 bases from V and 7 from J; bases not matched to a gene: 7. This CDR3 spans 14 amino acids. As DNA, the CDR3 is TGTGCCAGCAGCCCACACGGGACAGGGGGAGAGCAGTACTTC. Translation: CASSPHGTGGEQYF. The full variable domain, in which reference TRBV9 and TRBJ2-7 provide the parts outside the CDR3, is DSGVTQTPKHLITATGQRVTLRCSPRSGDLSVYWYQQSLDQGLQFLIQYYNGEERAKGNILERFSAQQFPDLHSELNLSSLELGDSALYFCASSPHGTGGEQYFGPGTRLTVT.

Notes on this clonotype: The junction does not match germline at one end; this may be a read error. This chain uses TRBV27 with TRBJ2-1; D gene unclear. The V gene's germline CDR1 is MNHEY and CDR2 SMNVEV (reference sequence). The CDR3 has 14 residues. The CDR3 here is CASKRWGSYNDQFF. The CDR3 bases are TGTGCCAGCAAAAGATGGGGTAGCTACAATGATCAGTTCTTC.

This clonotype showed up many times. The chain couples TRBV6-1 to TRBJ2-5, with 7 bases identical to TRBD1. CDR1 is MNHNS, CDR2 SASEGT, per germline. J lost 1 base, V lost 8 bases, and 7 bases had no gene match. The CDR3 totals 14 residues. In DNA, the CDR3 is TGTGCCAGCCATAAGTCAGGGGGCCAAGAGACCCAGTACTTC. It codes for CASHKSGGQETQYF.

The V call is TRBV7-2, the J call TRBJ2-5; D unclear. Germline CDR1 reads SGHTA; CDR2 reads FQGNSA. The CDR3 is made up of 15 amino acids. Trimming pared 6 bases from V and 10 bases from J, leaving 24 bases between. The CDR3 nucleotides read TGTGCCAGCAGGGGCCTGTACGGAAGTAAAGAGGTCCAGTACTTC. It yields the protein CASRGLYGSKEVQYF.

This clonotype appeared many times. V and J are TRBV20-1 and TRBJ1-5, with unresolved D. The CDR3 consists of 15 residues. Trimming removed 1 base at V and 0 bases at J, with 10 bases between. Germline loops: CDR1 DFQATT, CDR2 SNEGSKA (reference sequence). The CDR3 sequence: CSARGGMGSNQPQHF. CDR3 nucleotides: TGCAGTGCTAGAGGAGGCATGGGTAGCAATCAGCCCCAGCATTTT.

V gene TRBV20-1 combines with J gene TRBJ2-5; the D gene could be TRBD1 or TRBD2 (5 bases each). This CDR3 is built from 15 residues. Per the germline V gene, CDR1 is DFQATT and CDR2 is SNEGSKA (reference sequence). Trimming left V 1 base short and J 4 bases short, with 16 bases between. DNA for the CDR3: TGCAGTGCTAGAGGTGGGACCCGTAAAGGAGAGACCCAGTACTTC. This encodes CSARGGTRKGETQYF.

This clonotype was detected once. In this CDR3 the conserved last residue, phenylalanine or tryptophan, is missing, so a read error is likely. The limits of the CDR3 on the DNA are not certain, so only TCRdb's listed CDR3 is given. The J gene is TRBJ1-2, the V gene TRBV19; whether TRBD1, the table's D call, matches the DNA was not checked. Termini included, the CDR3 measures 8 amino acids. CDR1 is LNHDA and CDR2 is SQIVND in the germline V gene (reference sequence). The chain's CDR3 is CASSMGRL.

Turning to this clonotype: This is likely a read error, given that the CDR3 carries no conserved phenylalanine or tryptophan at its end. The DNA is left out, because the CDR3 cannot be placed on it with certainty; the CDR3 is given as TCRdb lists it. The V and J genes are TRBV11-2 and TRBJ1-1; the D call of TRBD1 is as the table states it, not checked on the DNA. Germline loops: CDR1 SGHAT, CDR2 FQNNGV. Inclusive of both ends, the CDR3 amounts to 13 amino acids. This CDR3 is CASSSPLRTEAFS.

Remarks on this clonotype: One end of the junction is discordant with germline, which a read error may explain. This chain links TRBV12-5 with TRBJ2-1, with a tentative D call TRBD1 (8 bases). This CDR3 contains 15 residues. Germline assignment: CDR1 LGHNT and CDR2 FRNRAP. As DNA, the CDR3 is TGTGCTTGTGGTTTGATACAGGGGGGGAACAATGAGCAGTTCTTC. Residues: CACGLIQGGNNEQFF.